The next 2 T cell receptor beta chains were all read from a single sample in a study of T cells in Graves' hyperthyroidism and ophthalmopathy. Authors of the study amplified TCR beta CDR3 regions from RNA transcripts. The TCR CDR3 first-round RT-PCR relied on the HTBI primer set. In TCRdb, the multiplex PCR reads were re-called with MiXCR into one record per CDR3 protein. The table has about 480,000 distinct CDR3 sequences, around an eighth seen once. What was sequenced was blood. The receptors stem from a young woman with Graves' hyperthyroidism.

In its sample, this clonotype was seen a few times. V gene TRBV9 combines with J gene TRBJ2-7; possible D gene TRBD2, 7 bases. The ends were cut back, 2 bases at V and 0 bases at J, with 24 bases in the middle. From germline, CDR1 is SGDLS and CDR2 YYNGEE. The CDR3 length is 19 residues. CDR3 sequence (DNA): TGTGCCAGCAGCGTGGGAGGGGGTCTAGCGGAGGATTACTCCTACGAGCAGTACTTC. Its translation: CASSVGGGLAEDYSYEQYF.

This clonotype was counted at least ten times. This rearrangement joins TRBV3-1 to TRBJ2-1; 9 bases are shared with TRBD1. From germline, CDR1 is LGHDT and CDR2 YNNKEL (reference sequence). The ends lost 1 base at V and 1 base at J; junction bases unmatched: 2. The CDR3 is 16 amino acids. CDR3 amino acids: CASSQATGGSYNEQFF. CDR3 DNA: TGTGCCAGCAGCCAAGCGACAGGGGGATCCTACAATGAGCAGTTCTTC.